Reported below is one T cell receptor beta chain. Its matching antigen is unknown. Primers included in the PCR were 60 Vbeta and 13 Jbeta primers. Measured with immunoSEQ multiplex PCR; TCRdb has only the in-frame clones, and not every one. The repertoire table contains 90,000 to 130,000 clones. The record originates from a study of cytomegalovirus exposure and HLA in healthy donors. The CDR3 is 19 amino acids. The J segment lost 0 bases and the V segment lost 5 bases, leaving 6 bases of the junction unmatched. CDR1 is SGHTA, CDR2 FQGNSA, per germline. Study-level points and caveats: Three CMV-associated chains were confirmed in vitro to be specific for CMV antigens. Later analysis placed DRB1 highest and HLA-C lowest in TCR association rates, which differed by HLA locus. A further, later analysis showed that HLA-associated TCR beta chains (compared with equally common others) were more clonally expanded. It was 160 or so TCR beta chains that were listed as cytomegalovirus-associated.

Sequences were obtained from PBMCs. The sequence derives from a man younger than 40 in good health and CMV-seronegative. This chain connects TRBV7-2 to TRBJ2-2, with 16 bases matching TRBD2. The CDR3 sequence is CASSGVGLAGGANTGELFF. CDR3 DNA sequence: TGTGCCAGCAGCGGGGTGGGACTAGCGGGGGGGGCGAACACCGGGGAGCTGTTTTTT. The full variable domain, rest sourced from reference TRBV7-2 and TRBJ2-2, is GAGVSQSPSNKVTEKGKDVELRCDPISGHTALYWYRQSLGQGLEFLIYFQGNSAPDKSGLPSDRFSAERTGGSVSTLTIQRTQQEDSAVYLCASSGVGLAGGANTGELFFGEGSRLTVL.